One sample yielded the 9 T cell receptor beta chains listed below, sequenced in a study of CD8 T cells in Susac syndrome. RNA totalling roughly 0.45 to 1 ug underwent reverse transcription with random hexamers. A single record per CDR3 protein comes from TCRdb applying MiXCR to the immunoSEQ multiplex PCR reads. The profile covers around 200,000 distinct CDR3 sequences, with 90% to 95% appearing a single time and about 0.095% taken by the ten largest. Sequenced: CD4+ T cells from PBMCs. The origin of the receptors is a human donor in good health.

This clonotype was detected once. This rearrangement joins TRBV3-1 to TRBJ2-1, with 9 bases lining up with TRBD1. The V gene's germline CDR1 is LGHDT and CDR2 YNNKEL (reference sequence). Germline trimming cut 5 bases from V and 10 bases from J; bases unmatched to any gene: 9. The CDR3 spans 14 residues. CDR3 sequence (DNA): TGTGCCAGCAGCGACGGACAGGGGATTATGGAGCAGTTCTTC. Amino acid sequence: CASSDGQGIMEQFF.

In DNA form, the CDR3 reads TGTGCCAGCAGCGTATTAAGCGGGAGTATTAATGAGCAGTTCTTC. Its translation: CASSVLSGSINEQFF. The gene calls are TRBV9 and TRBJ2-1, with 8 bases fitting TRBD2. Germline loops: CDR1 SGDLS, CDR2 YYNGEE. The CDR3 runs to 15 residues. J was trimmed by 7 bases and V by 1 base; bases with no gene match: 7.

DNA of the CDR3: TGCAGTGCTAGAGATATTCCCGGGGACAGAGGGAGACCCCAGCATTTT. Protein: CSARDIPGDRGRPQHF. V gene TRBV20-1 combines with J gene TRBJ1-5; 7 bases align to TRBD1. Germline CDR1 is DFQATT and CDR2 is SNEGSKA (reference sequence). The CDR3 totals 16 residues. With V trimmed by 0 bases and J by 10 bases, 15 bases remained unmatched.

The V gene is TRBV12-3 or TRBV12-4, the J gene TRBJ2-1; D call uncertain. Trimming took 2 bases from V and 10 from J, leaving 9 bases between them. CDR3 size: 12 residues. The CDR3 protein is CASSLREKEQFF. CDR3 nucleotide sequence: TGTGCCAGCAGTTTAAGAGAAAAGGAGCAGTTCTTC.

This sequence joins TRBV9 and TRBJ2-5, with TRBD2 as a possible D gene (5 bases). CDR3 length: 14 residues. Germline V gene lookup returns CDR1 SGDLS and CDR2 YYNGEE. The V end was cut by 4 bases, the J end by 0 bases, with 10 bases between. The CDR3 here is CASSRTGYQETQYF. CDR3 sequence (DNA): TGTGCCAGCAGCCGGACGGGGTACCAAGAGACCCAGTACTTC.

The chain couples TRBV5-1 to TRBJ2-1; D gene unclear. The CDR3 totals 14 residues. The germline CDR1 and CDR2 sequences are SGHRS and YFSETQ. Deletions cut 7 bases from V and 0 bases from J, with 11 bases between. CDR3 nucleotides: TGCGCCAGCCGTGGGTTGGGCTCCTACAATGAGCAGTTCTTC. This sequence encodes CASRGLGSYNEQFF.

Remarks on this clonotype: One junction end disagrees with the germline gene, perhaps due to a read error. The genes are TRBV29-1 and TRBJ2-3; maybe TRBD2 (6 bases). The CDR3 has 15 amino acids. Germline CDR1 is SQVTM and CDR2 is ANQGSEA. The CDR3 nucleotides read TGCAGCGTTGACGGGGGATTAGAAGTCACATATACGCAGTATTTT. This translates into CSVDGGLEVTYTQYF.

The chain recombines TRBV6-6 with TRBJ1-3, with D hard to call. The CDR3 extends over 12 amino acids. V was trimmed by 11 bases and J by 1 base, leaving 9 bases between them. Looked up from germline, CDR1 is MNHNY and CDR2 is SVGAGI (reference sequence). In DNA form, the CDR3 reads TGTGCCGGGCGAGGGTCTGGAAACACCATATATTTT. It codes for CAGRGSGNTIYF.

V usage is TRBV10-3 and J usage is TRBJ2-7, with unresolved D. This CDR3 is built from 12 residues. V lost 6 bases and J lost 4, with 10 bases in between. Germline V CDR1 and CDR2: ENHRY, SYGVKD. The CDR3 coding sequence is TGTGCCATCAGGGACCCAAGATACGAGCAGTACGTC. It encodes CAIRDPRYEQYV.